This T cell receptor (beta chain) was sequenced during a study of OX40 agonist ivuxolimab in advanced cancers. Study-wide background: Patients were dosed with the agonistic anti-OX40 (CD134) antibody ivuxolimab. Enrolled patients in dose escalation had cancers that were hepatocellular carcinoma, melanoma, renal cell or head and neck cancer.

Findings of the study overall: Some patients who did not respond also had low normalized T-cell clonal expansion. CD8+ T cells (on average) carried more expanded clones than CD4+ T cells.

Comments on this clone: Its antigen is not known.

Trimming took 6 bases from V and 5 from J; bases not matched to a gene: 4. The CDR3 extends over 13 amino acids. Germline V CDR1 and CDR2: MNHEY, SMNVEV (reference sequence). TCRdb's copy holds only in-frame clones and misses some; the assay was immunoSEQ multiplex PCR. The table shows some 50,000 clones, with around 90% occurring only once. The V gene is TRBV27, the J gene TRBJ2-1; TRBD2 matches at 7 bases. The material was CD4+ or CD8+ T cells sorted from blood, obtained in a trial of the OX40 agonist ivuxolimab. The TCR sequence derives from an adult with an advanced solid tumor such as melanoma, head and neck, liver or kidney cancer. CDR3 in DNA: TGTGCCAGCAGCCTAGCGGAGCACAATGAGCAGTTCTTC. It encodes CASSLAEHNEQFF.